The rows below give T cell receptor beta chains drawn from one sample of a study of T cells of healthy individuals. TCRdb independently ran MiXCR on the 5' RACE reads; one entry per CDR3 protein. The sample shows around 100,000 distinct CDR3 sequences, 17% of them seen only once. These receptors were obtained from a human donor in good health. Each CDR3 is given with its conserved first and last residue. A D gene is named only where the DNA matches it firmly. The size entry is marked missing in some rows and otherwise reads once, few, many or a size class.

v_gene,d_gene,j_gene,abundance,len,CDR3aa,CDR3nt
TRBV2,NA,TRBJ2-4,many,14,CASSEGGAKNIQYF,TGTGCCAGCAGTGAAGGCGGAGCCAAAAACATTCAGTACTTC
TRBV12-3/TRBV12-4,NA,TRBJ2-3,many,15,CASSLRRGGTDTQYF,TGTGCCAGCAGCCTCAGAAGGGGGGGCACAGATACGCAGTATTTT
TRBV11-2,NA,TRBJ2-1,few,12,CASTLSAYEQFF,TGTGCCAGCACCCTAAGCGCCTATGAGCAGTTCTTC
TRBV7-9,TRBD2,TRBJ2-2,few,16,CASSLGLAVNTGELFF,TGTGCCAGCAGCTTAGGACTAGCCGTCAACACCGGGGAGCTGTTTTTT
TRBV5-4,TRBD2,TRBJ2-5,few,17,CATARGTSGRSGETQYF,TGTGCCACCGCCCGCGGGACTAGCGGGAGAAGTGGGGAGACCCAGTACTTC
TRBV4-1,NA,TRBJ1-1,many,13,CASTVGDYTEAFF,TGCGCCAGCACCGTAGGAGATTACACTGAAGCTTTCTTT
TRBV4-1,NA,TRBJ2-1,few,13,CASSQALAHEQFF,TGCGCCAGCAGCCAGGCACTAGCACATGAGCAGTTCTTC
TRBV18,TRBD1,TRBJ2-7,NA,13,CASSRGTGFEQYF,TGTGCCAGCTCACGGGGGACAGGGTTCGAGCAGTACTTC
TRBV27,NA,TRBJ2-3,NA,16,CASSLSRAAMGDTQYF,TGTGCCAGCAGTTTATCGAGAGCGGCCATGGGAGATACGCAGTATTTT
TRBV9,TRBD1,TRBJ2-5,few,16,CASSVGITGQGETQYF,TGTGCCAGCAGCGTAGGAATCACCGGACAGGGGGAGACCCAGTACTTC
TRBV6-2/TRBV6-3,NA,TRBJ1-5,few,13,CASSRGGNQPQHF,TGTGCCAGCTCTAGGGGGGGCAATCAGCCCCAGCATTTT
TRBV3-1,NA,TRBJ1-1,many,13,CASSQFRGTEAFF,TGTGCCAGCAGCCAATTCAGGGGCACTGAAGCTTTCTTT
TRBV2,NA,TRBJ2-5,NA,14,CASSVLRKQETQYF,TGTGCCAGCAGTGTCCTGCGGAAGCAAGAGACCCAGTACTTC
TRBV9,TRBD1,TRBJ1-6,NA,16,CASSATGQGNNSPLHF,TGTGCCAGCAGCGCGACGGGACAGGGGAATAATTCACCCCTCCACTTT
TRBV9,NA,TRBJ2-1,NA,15,CASSVMVSSYNEQFF,TGTGCCAGCAGCGTAATGGTTAGCTCCTACAATGAGCAGTTCTTC
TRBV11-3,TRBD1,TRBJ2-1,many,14,CASSLEQGDNEQFF,TGTGCCAGCAGCTTAGAACAGGGGGACAATGAGCAGTTCTTC